The sequence of this T cell receptor beta chain was determined in a study of technical replicates of blood from four donors. The data were produced by immunoSEQ multiplex PCR, yet TCRdb's version contains in-frame clones alone and is incomplete. There are some 70,000 clones in the sample; nearly 97% occur only once, and 0.24% lies in the top ten. Germline lookup yields CDR1 SEHNR and CDR2 FQNEAQ (reference sequence). The CDR3 runs 14 residues. V gave up 5 bases and J gave up 1 base; unmatched junction bases: 3. This TCR was recovered from a human donor in good health. The chain links TRBV7-9 to TRBJ2-7; 9 nucleotides match TRBD2. Sequencing input: T cells isolated from PBMCs. The CDR3 here is CASSRGGESYEQYF. The CDR3 bases are TGTGCCAGCAGCCGCGGGGGGGAATCCTACGAGCAGTACTTC.